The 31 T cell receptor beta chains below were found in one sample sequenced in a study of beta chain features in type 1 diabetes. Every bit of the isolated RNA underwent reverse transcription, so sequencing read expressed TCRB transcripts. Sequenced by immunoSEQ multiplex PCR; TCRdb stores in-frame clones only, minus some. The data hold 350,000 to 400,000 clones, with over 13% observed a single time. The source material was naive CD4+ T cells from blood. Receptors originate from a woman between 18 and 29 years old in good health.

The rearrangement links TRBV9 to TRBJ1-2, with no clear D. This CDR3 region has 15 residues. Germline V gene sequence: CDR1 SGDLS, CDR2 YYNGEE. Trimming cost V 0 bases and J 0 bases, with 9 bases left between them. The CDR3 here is CASSVVDIANYGYTF. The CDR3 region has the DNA TGTGCCAGCAGCGTAGTTGACATCGCTAACTATGGCTACACCTTC.

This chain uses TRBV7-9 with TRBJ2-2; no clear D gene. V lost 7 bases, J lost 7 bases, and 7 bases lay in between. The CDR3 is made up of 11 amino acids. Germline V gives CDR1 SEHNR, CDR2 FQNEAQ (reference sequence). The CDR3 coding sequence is TGTGCCAGCAAGAGTAGCGGGGAGCTGTTTTTT. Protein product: CASKSSGELFF.

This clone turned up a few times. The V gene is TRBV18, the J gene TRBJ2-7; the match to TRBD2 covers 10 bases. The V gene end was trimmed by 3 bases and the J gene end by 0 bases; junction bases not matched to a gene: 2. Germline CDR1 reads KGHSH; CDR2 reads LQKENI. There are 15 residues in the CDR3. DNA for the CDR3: TGTGCCAGCTCACCTAGCGGGGGGAGCTCCTACGAGCAGTACTTC. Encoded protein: CASSPSGGSSYEQYF.

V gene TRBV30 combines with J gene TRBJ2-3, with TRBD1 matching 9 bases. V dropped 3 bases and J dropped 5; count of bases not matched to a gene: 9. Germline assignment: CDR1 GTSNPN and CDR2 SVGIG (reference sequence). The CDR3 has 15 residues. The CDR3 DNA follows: TGTGCCTGGAGCCCCGGGACAGGGATTGTAGATACGCAGTATTTT. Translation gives CAWSPGTGIVDTQYF. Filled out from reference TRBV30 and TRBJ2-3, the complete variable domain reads SQTIHQWPATLVQPVGSPLSLECTVEGTSNPNLYWYRQAAGRGLQLLFYSVGIGQISSEVPQNLSASRPQDRQFILSSKKLLLSDSGFYLCAWSPGTGIVDTQYFGPGTRLTVL.

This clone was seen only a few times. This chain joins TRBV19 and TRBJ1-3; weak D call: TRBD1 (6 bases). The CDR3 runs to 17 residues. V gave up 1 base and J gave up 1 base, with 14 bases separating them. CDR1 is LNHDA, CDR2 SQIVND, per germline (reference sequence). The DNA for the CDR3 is TGTGCCAGTAGTATAGGATCCGGACAGTTATCTGGAAACACCATATATTTT. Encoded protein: CASSIGSGQLSGNTIYF.

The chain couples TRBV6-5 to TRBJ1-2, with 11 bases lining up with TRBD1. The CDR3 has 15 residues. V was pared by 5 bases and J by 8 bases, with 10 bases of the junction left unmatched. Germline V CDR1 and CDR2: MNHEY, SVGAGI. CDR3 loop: CASSAGTGGLGGYTF. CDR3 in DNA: TGTGCCAGCAGTGCCGGGACAGGGGGATTAGGCGGCTACACCTTC.

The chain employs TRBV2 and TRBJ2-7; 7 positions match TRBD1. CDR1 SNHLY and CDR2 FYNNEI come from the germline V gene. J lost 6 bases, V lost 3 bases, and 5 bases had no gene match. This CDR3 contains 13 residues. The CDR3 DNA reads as TGTGCCAGCAGTGACGAGGACAGGTCCGAGCAGTACTTC. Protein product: CASSDEDRSEQYF.

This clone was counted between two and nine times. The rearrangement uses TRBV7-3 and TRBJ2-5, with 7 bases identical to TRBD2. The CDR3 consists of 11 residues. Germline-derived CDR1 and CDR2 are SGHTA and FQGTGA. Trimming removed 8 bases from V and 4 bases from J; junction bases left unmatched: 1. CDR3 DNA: TGTGCCAGCGGACTAGGAGAGACCCAGTACTTC. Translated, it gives CASGLGETQYF.

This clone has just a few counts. CDR3 nucleotides: TGTGCCAGCGGAGAGGGAGCCTATGGCTACACCTTC. Translating it yields CASGEGAYGYTF. V is TRBV28 and J is TRBJ1-2; unclear D gene. The CDR3 is made up of 12 amino acids. Trimming shortened V by 8 bases and J by 4 bases, and 11 bases separated the two germline ends. Looked up from germline, CDR1 is MDHEN and CDR2 is SYDVKM.

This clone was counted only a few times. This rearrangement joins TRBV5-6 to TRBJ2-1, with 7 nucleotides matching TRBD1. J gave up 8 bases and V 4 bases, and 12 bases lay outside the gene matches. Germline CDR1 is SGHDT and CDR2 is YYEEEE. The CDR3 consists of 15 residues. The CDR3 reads CASSPLGQVEHEQFF. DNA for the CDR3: TGTGCCAGCAGCCCCTTAGGACAGGTAGAGCATGAGCAGTTCTTC.

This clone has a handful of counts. CDR3 nucleotide sequence: TGTGCCAGCAGTGGGCAGGGGAGCACTGAAGCTTTCTTT. Translated, it gives CASSGQGSTEAFF. This chain connects TRBV25-1 to TRBJ1-1; maybe TRBD1 (6 bases). The germline V and J ends were trimmed by 4 bases and 4 bases, with 10 bases remaining between them. The CDR3 extends over 13 amino acids. Germline CDR1 MGHDK, CDR2 SYGVNS.

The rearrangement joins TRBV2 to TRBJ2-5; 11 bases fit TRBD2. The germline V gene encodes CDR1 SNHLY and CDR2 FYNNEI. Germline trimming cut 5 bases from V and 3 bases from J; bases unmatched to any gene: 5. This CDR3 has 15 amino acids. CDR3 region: CASSLLGLAEETQYF. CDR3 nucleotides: TGTGCCAGCAGTCTACTGGGACTAGCGGAAGAGACCCAGTACTTC.

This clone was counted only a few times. The DNA for the CDR3 is TGTGCCAGCAAATGGACAGCCACCTACGAGCAGTACTTC. Protein sequence: CASKWTATYEQYF. V and J are TRBV6-1 and TRBJ2-7; D might be TRBD1 (6 bases). From germline, CDR1 is MNHNS and CDR2 SASEGT. V lost 7 bases to trimming and J lost 2 bases, with 12 bases between them. This CDR3 is built from 13 residues.

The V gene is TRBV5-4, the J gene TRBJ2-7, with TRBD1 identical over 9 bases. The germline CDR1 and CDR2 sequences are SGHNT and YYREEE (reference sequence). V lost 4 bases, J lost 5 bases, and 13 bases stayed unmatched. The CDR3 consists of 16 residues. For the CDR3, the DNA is TGTGCCAGCAGCCCCCTAGGGGGGACAGGGTCCCACGAGCAGTACTTC. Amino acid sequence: CASSPLGGTGSHEQYF.

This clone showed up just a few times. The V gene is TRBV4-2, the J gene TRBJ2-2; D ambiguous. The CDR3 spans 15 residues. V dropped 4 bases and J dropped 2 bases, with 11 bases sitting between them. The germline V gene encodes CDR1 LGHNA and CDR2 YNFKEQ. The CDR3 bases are TGTGCCAGCAGCCCTCATCAGGAAAACACCGGGGAGCTGTTTTTT. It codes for CASSPHQENTGELFF.

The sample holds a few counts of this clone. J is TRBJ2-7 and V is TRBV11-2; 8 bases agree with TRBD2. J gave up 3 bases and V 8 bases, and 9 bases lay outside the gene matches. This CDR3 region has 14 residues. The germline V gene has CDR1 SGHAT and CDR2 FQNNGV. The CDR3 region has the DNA TGTGCCAGCTCGGATAGCGGGACTGTCTACGAGCAGTACTTC. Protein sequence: CASSDSGTVYEQYF.

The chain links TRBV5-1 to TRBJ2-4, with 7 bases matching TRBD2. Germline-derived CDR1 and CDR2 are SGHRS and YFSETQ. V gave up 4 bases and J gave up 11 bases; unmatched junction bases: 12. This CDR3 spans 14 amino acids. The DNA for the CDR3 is TGCGCCAGCAGCACCTGGGGGGGAGAAGGGGTTCAGTACTTC. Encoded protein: CASSTWGGEGVQYF.

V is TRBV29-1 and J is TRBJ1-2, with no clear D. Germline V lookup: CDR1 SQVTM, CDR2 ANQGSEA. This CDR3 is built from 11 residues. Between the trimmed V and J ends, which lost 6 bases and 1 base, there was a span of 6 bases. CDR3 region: CSVRLNYGYTF. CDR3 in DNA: TGCAGCGTGCGGCTTAACTATGGCTACACCTTC.

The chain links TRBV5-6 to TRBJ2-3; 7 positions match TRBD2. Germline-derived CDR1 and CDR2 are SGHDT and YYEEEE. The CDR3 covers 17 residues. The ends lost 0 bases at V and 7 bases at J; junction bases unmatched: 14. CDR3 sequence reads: CASSLAYTAPGGNTQYF. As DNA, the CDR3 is TGTGCCAGCAGCTTGGCCTATACGGCCCCGGGGGGAAATACGCAGTATTTT. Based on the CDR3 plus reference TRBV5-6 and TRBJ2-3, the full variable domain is DAGVTQSPTHLIKTRGQQVTLRCSPKSGHDTVSWYQQALGQGPQFIFQYYEEEERQRGNFPDRFSGHQFPNYSSELNVNALLLGDSALYLCASSLAYTAPGGNTQYFGPGTRLTVL.

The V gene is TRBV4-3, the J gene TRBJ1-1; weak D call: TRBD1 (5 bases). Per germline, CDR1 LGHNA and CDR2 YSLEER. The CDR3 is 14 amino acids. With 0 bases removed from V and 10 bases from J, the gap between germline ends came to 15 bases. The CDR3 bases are TGCGCCAGCAGCCAAGATAGAGGCGAAGGGGCAGCTTTCTTT. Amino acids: CASSQDRGEGAAFF.

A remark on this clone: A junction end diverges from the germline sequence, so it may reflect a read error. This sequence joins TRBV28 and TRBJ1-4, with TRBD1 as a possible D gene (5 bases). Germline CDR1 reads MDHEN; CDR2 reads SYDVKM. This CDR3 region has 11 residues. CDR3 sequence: CASSVLGGLYF. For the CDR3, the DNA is TGTGCCAGCAGTGTCCTGGGGGGACTCTATTTT.

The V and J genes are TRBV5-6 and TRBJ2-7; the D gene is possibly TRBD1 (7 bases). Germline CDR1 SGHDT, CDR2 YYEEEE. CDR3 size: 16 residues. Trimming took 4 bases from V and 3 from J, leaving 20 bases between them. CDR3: CASSMSYRGGVYEQYF. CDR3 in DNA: TGTGCCAGCAGCATGAGTTACAGGGGAGGCGTCTACGAGCAGTACTTC.

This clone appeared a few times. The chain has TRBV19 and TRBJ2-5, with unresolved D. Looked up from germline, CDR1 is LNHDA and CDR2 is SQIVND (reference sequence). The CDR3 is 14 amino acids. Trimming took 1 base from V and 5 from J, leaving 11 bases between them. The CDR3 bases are TGTGCCAGTAGTATAGTCGGTCGTAAGGAGACCCAGTACTTC. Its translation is CASSIVGRKETQYF. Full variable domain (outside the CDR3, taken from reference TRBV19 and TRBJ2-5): DGGITQSPKYLFRKEGQNVTLSCEQNLNHDAMYWYRQDPGQGLRLIYYSQIVNDFQKGDIAEGYSVSREKKESFPLTVTSAQKNPTAFYLCASSIVGRKETQYFGPGTRLLVL.

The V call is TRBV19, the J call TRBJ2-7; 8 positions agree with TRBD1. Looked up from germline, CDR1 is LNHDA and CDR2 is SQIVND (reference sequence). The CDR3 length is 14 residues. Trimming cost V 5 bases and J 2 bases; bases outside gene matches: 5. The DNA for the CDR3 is TGTGCCAGTAGTCTTGGACAGGGACCCTACGAGCAGTACTTC. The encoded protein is CASSLGQGPYEQYF.

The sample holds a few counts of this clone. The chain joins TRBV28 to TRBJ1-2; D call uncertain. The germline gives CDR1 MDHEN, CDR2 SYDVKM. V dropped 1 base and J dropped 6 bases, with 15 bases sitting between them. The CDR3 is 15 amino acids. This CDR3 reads CASSLLAWRRDGYTF. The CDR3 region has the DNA TGTGCCAGCAGTTTATTAGCGTGGAGGCGAGATGGCTACACCTTC.

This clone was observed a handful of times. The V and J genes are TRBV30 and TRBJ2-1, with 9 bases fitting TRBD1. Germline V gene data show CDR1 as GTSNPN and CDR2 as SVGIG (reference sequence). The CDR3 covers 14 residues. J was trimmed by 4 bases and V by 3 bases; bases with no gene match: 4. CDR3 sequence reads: CAWRRTGVYNEQFF. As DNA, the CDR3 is TGTGCCTGGAGGAGGACAGGGGTTTACAATGAGCAGTTCTTC.

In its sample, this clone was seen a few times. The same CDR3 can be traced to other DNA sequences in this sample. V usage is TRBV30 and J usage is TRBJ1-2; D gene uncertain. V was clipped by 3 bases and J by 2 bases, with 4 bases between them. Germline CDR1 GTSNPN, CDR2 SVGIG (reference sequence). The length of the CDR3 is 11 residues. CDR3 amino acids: CAWSPNYGYTF. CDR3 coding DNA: TGTGCCTGGAGCCCGAACTATGGCTACACCTTC. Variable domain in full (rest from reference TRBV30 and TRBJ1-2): SQTIHQWPATLVQPVGSPLSLECTVEGTSNPNLYWYRQAAGRGLQLLFYSVGIGQISSEVPQNLSASRPQDRQFILSSKKLLLSDSGFYLCAWSPNYGYTFGSGTRLTVV.

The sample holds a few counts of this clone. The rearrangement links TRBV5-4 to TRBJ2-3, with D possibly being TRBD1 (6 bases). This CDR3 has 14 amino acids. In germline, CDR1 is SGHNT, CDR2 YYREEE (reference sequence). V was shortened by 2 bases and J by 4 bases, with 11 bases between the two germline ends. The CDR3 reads CASSLTGSADTQYF. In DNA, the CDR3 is TGTGCCAGCAGCTTAACAGGGTCGGCAGATACGCAGTATTTT.

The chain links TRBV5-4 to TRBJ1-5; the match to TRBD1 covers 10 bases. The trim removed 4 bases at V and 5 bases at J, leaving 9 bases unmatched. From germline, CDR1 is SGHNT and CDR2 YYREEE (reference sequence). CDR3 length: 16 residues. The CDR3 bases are TGTGCCAGCAGCAGGAGGGACAGGGGTGTAGATCAGCCCCAGCATTTT. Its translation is CASSRRDRGVDQPQHF.

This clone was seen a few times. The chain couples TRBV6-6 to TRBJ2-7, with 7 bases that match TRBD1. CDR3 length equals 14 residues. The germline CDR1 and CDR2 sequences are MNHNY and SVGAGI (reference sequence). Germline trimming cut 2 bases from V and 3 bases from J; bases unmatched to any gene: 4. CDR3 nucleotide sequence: TGTGCCAGCAGTTACAAGGGACAGTTCTACGAGCAGTACTTC. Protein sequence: CASSYKGQFYEQYF.

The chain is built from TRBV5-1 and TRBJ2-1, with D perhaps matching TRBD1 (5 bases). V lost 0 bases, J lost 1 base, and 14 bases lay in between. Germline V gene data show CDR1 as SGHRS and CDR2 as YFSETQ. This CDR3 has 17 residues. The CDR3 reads CASSLGSNRQSYNEQFF. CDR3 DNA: TGCGCCAGCAGCTTGGGATCCAACAGGCAATCCTACAATGAGCAGTTCTTC.